Presented here are 21 T cell receptor beta chains from one specimen sequenced in a study. TCRdb recomputed calls from the 5' RACE reads with MiXCR, one row per CDR3 protein. Counted here are 62,000 or so distinct CDR3 sequences, under 35% occurring once; the ten biggest clones make up 2.3%. Sequencing was carried out using tumor-infiltrating naive CD4+ T cells sorted from the breast tumor. Described subset: naive CD4+ T cells, CD4+CD45RA+CD25-. The source is a female donor with breast cancer.

As regards this clonotype: It may be a read error: a sequence one base away is much more abundant. The J gene is TRBJ1-5, the V gene TRBV6-6; D call uncertain. CDR1 and CDR2 (germline): MNHNY, SVGAGI (reference sequence). V lost 6 bases and J 5 bases, leaving 14 bases between the germline ends. CDR3 length equals 14 residues. The CDR3 DNA reads TGTGCCAGCAGCCTAGACGCCGGTGATCAGCCCCAGCATTTT. Translation gives CASSLDAGDQPQHF.

This chain joins TRBV4-1 and TRBJ2-5; 11 bases fit TRBD2. With V trimmed by 4 bases and J by 5 bases, 6 bases remained unmatched. The CDR3 has 15 amino acids. The germline V gene encodes CDR1 MGHRA and CDR2 YSYEKL. CDR3 DNA sequence: TGCGCCAGCAGCCCGTTAGCGGGAGGGCCGGAGACCCAGTACTTC. This encodes CASSPLAGGPETQYF.

Relative to its sample, this clonotype is medium-sized. The V call is TRBV5-1, the J call TRBJ2-5; 7 bases agree with TRBD2. This CDR3 has 13 residues. Trimming at V came to 6 bases and at J to 1 base, leaving 3 bases not matched to a gene. Germline lookup yields CDR1 SGHRS and CDR2 YFSETQ. CDR3 protein: CASNGGSQETQYF. The CDR3 DNA follows: TGCGCCAGCAACGGGGGGAGCCAAGAGACCCAGTACTTC.

The chain uses TRBV9 and TRBJ2-3, with unresolved D. The CDR3 has 18 amino acids. V was shortened by 2 bases and J by 0 bases, with 19 bases between the two germline ends. The V gene's germline CDR1 is SGDLS and CDR2 YYNGEE. The CDR3 here is CASSVVGLGIPSTDTQYF. CDR3 DNA: TGTGCCAGCAGCGTCGTTGGTTTGGGGATCCCTAGCACAGATACGCAGTATTTT.

This clonotype appeared many times. The chain joins TRBV20-1 to TRBJ2-7; perhaps TRBD2 as D (6 bases). Germline V gives CDR1 DFQATT, CDR2 SNEGSKA (reference sequence). V gave up 3 bases and J gave up 3 bases, with 9 bases separating them. The CDR3 totals 12 residues. The CDR3 DNA reads as TGCAGTGCTAGCCGGACTAACTACGAGCAGTACTTC. This codes for CSASRTNYEQYF.

The J gene is TRBJ1-1, the V gene TRBV5-4; no definite D call. The germline CDR1 and CDR2 sequences are SGHNT and YYREEE (reference sequence). The CDR3 has 11 residues. Trimming took off 3 bases at V and 2 bases at J, with 2 bases between the two ends. The CDR3 spells CASSSNTEAFF. CDR3 nucleotides: TGTGCCAGCAGCTCAAACACTGAAGCTTTCTTT. Drawing the rest from reference TRBV5-4 and TRBJ1-1, the complete variable domain is ETGVTQSPTHLIKTRGQQVTLRCSSQSGHNTVSWYQQALGQGPQFIFQYYREEENGRGNFPPRFSGLQFPNYSSELNVNALELDDSALYLCASSSNTEAFFGQGTRLTVV.

This chain uses TRBV25-1 with TRBJ2-7, with 8 bases identical to TRBD1. The CDR3 extends over 13 amino acids. J gave up 6 bases and V 4 bases, and 5 bases lay outside the gene matches. Germline assignment: CDR1 MGHDK and CDR2 SYGVNS. The CDR3 DNA is TGTGCCAGCAGTGCGGACAGGGTCTTCGAGCAGTACTTC. Protein sequence: CASSADRVFEQYF.

The chain combines TRBV6-6 with TRBJ1-1; tentative D call: TRBD1 (5 bases). Trimming stripped 2 bases from V and 1 base from J, with 8 bases between. Germline loops: CDR1 MNHNY, CDR2 SVGAGI (reference sequence). The CDR3 consists of 14 residues. The CDR3, as DNA: TGTGCCAGCAGTTACGATGGGGGGAACACTGAAGCTTTCTTT. Translation gives CASSYDGGNTEAFF.

This clonotype occurred many times. The genes are TRBV28 and TRBJ1-5, with 9 bases matching TRBD1. The CDR3 loop spans 15 amino acids. After removal of 4 bases from V and 5 bases from J, the junction contained 6 bases not matched to a gene. The germline CDR1 and CDR2 sequences are MDHEN and SYDVKM. The CDR3 region is CASSSSGTGYQPQHF. The DNA of the CDR3 is TGTGCCAGCAGTTCCTCCGGGACAGGGTATCAGCCCCAGCATTTT.

This clonotype was detected only a few times. The CDR3 loop is CSAQGQPAVYGYTF. CDR3 coding DNA: TGCAGTGCCCAGGGACAGCCCGCAGTCTATGGCTACACCTTC. The J gene is TRBJ1-2, the V gene TRBV20-1, with 7 bases fitting TRBD1. Germline V CDR1 and CDR2: DFQATT, SNEGSKA (reference sequence). V lost 6 bases, J lost 4 bases, and 11 bases stayed unmatched. The CDR3 has 14 residues.

This chain links TRBV4-2 with TRBJ1-4, with unresolved D. The CDR3 has 12 amino acids. CDR1 and CDR2 from the germline V gene are LGHNA and YNFKEQ. Trimming removed 1 base from V and 7 bases from J, with 4 bases in between. This CDR3 reads CASSQVAEKLFF. The CDR3 nucleotides are TGTGCCAGCAGCCAAGTTGCTGAAAAACTGTTTTTT.

The chain has TRBV5-1 and TRBJ2-5, with a possible D match to TRBD2 (7 bases). Germline values: CDR1 SGHRS, CDR2 YFSETQ. The CDR3 sequence is 14 residues long. The ends were cut back, 5 bases at V and 3 bases at J, with 14 bases in the middle. This CDR3 reads CASSPGGAEETQYF. The CDR3 DNA reads TGCGCCAGCAGTCCGGGGGGCGCGGAAGAGACCCAGTACTTC.

Regarding this clonotype: The conserved closing phenylalanine or tryptophan is absent in this CDR3, likely reflecting a read error. The V gene is TRBV25-1, the J gene TRBJ2-7; D gene uncertain. The CDR3 sequence is 14 residues long. CDR1 is MGHDK, CDR2 SYGVNS, per germline. The CDR3 reads CASGEHSKSYEQYS. The CDR3 DNA follows: TGTGCCAGCGGTGAGCACTCGAAGTCCTACGAGCAGTACTCC.

This clonotype was seen a few times. The chain couples TRBV7-3 to TRBJ2-3, with 8 bases matching TRBD1. The CDR3 consists of 15 residues. V shed 8 bases and J 1 base; nucleotides not matched to a gene: 8. CDR1 SGHTA and CDR2 FQGTGA come from the germline V gene. CDR3 nucleotides: TGTGCCAGCCGCCCGACAGGGGATGGCACAGATACGCAGTATTTT. Translated, it gives CASRPTGDGTDTQYF. Together with reference TRBV7-3 and TRBJ2-3, the CDR3 gives the full variable domain: GAGVSQTPSNKVTEKGKYVELRCDPISGHTALYWYRQSLGQGPEFLIYFQGTGAADDSGLPNDRFFAVRPEGSVSTLKIQRTERGDSAVYLCASRPTGDGTDTQYFGPGTRLTVL.

This clonotype appeared a few times. The V call is TRBV9, the J call TRBJ1-2, with D perhaps TRBD1 (5 bases). The V end was cut by 4 bases, the J end by 0 bases, with 13 bases between. The CDR3 loop spans 15 amino acids. Germline V gene data show CDR1 as SGDLS and CDR2 as YYNGEE. DNA of the CDR3: TGTGCCAGCAGCACCCGGGACCGAACTAACTATGGCTACACCTTC. Protein product: CASSTRDRTNYGYTF.

This clonotype has just a few counts. The J gene is TRBJ2-5, the V gene TRBV18; possibly TRBD1 for D (6 bases). This CDR3 has 13 residues. Trimming pared 3 bases from V and 2 bases from J, leaving 7 bases between. CDR1 is KGHSH and CDR2 is LQKENI in the germline V gene. In DNA form, the CDR3 reads TGTGCCAGCTCACCTGACAGGCAAGAGACCCAGTACTTC. Translating it yields CASSPDRQETQYF.

This clonotype appeared a single time. A single base separates this from a much larger clone, so it may be a read error. CDR3 bases: TGTGCCAGCAGCTCATACCCAACGAACGGGGGCCCTACGTACGAGCAGTACTTC. The encoded protein is CASSSYPTNGGPTYEQYF. The chain has TRBV11-2 and TRBJ2-7; D is possibly TRBD1 or TRBD2 (6 bases each). V was clipped by 4 bases and J by 4 bases, with 26 bases between them. Germline-derived CDR1 and CDR2 are SGHAT and FQNNGV. CDR3 size: 18 residues.

Many counts were recorded for this clonotype. This CDR3 is CASSLLGTVTYEQYF. The CDR3 DNA sequence: TGCGCCAGCAGCTTATTGGGGACAGTTACCTACGAGCAGTACTTC. The J gene is TRBJ2-7, the V gene TRBV5-1, with 7 nucleotides matching TRBD1. The CDR3 has 15 residues. The germline gives CDR1 SGHRS, CDR2 YFSETQ. V lost 2 bases to trimming and J lost 2 bases; unmatched junction nucleotides: 7.

In this sample, this clonotype is medium-sized (0.01 to 0.1%). This rearrangement joins TRBV20-1 to TRBJ2-5; tentative D call: TRBD2 (5 bases). CDR1 is DFQATT, CDR2 SNEGSKA, per germline (reference sequence). The CDR3 sequence is 11 residues long. The V end lost 1 base, the J end lost 11 bases, and 11 bases lay between the germline ends. The CDR3 coding sequence is TGCAGTGCTAGAGGAGGGTCCCGTCAGTACTTC. Its protein product is CSARGGSRQYF.

In this sample, this clonotype turned up a few times. This chain uses TRBV12-3 or TRBV12-4 with TRBJ2-3, with 10 bases that match TRBD2. The CDR3 length is 18 residues. V shed 4 bases and J 2 bases; nucleotides not matched to a gene: 12. The CDR3 reads CASSWAPLTSGSTDTQYF. The DNA of the CDR3 is TGTGCCAGCAGTTGGGCCCCCCTGACTAGCGGGTCCACAGATACGCAGTATTTT.

The sample holds a few counts of this clonotype. This chain connects TRBV5-6 to TRBJ2-5, with 8 bases identical to TRBD1. Losses at the gene ends were 4 bases for V and 2 bases for J; bases not matched to a gene: 4. From germline, CDR1 is SGHDT and CDR2 YYEEEE. CDR3 length equals 14 residues. The CDR3 nucleotides read TGTGCCAGCAGCCGCGGACAGGGACAAGAGACCCAGTACTTC. Translation: CASSRGQGQETQYF.